This TCR beta chain was identified in a study of siplizumab effects on memory and regulatory T cells. Each sample had some 100,000 TCR templates assayed. The assay was immunoSEQ multiplex PCR, and TCRdb's table has in-frame clones only and misses some. The sample lists 65,000 to 70,000 clones, 88% occurring once. The CDR3 runs 14 residues. J gave up 0 bases and V 8 bases, and 4 bases lay outside the gene matches. Germline-derived CDR1 and CDR2 are MNHEY and SMNVEV (reference sequence). Points on this clone: Its antigen is still unknown.

General study points: A mean of approximately 70% of mappable alloreactive CD4+ clones were Treg-derived with siplizumab, compared with around 26% in controls. Sequences below about 10^-5 frequency were poorly captured, limiting mapping of alloreactive clones.

The sequence came from a human donor in good health. This chain links TRBV27 with TRBJ1-1; TRBD1 agrees at 9 bases. Source material: Tregs sorted from blood. The CDR3 loop reads CASGHRGLNTEAFF. In DNA, the CDR3 is TGTGCCAGCGGTCACAGGGGGCTGAACACTGAAGCTTTCTTT.